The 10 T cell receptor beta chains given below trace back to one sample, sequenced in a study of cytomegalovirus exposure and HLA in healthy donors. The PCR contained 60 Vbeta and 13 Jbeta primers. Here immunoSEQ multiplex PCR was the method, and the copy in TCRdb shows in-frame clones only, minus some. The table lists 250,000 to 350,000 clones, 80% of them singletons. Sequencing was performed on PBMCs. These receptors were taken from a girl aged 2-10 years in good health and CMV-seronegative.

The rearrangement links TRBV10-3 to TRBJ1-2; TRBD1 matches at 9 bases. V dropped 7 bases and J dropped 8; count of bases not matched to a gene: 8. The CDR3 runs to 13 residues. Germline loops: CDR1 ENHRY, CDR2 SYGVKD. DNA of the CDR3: TGTGCCATCACCCGGGACAGGGAGGAAGGCTACACCTTC. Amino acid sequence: CAITRDREEGYTF.

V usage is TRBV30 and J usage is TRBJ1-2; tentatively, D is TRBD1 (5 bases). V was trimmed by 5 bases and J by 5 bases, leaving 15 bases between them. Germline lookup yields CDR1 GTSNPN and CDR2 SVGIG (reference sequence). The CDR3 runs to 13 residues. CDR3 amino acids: CAWGRAHLYGYTF. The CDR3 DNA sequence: TGTGCCTGGGGCAGGGCACACTTATATGGCTACACCTTC.

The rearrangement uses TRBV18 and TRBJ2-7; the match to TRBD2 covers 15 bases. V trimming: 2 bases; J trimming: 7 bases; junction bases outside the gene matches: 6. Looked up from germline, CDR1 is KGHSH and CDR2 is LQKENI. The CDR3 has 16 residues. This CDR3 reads CASSPTGLAGGPEQYF. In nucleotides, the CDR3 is TGTGCCAGCTCACCAACCGGACTAGCGGGAGGGCCTGAGCAGTACTTC.

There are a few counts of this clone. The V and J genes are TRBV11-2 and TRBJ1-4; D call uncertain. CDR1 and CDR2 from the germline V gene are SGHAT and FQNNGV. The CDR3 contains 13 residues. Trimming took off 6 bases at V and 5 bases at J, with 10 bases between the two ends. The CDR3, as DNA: TGTGCCAGCAGTCCCGGCAGGAATGAAAAACTGTTTTTT. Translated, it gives CASSPGRNEKLFF. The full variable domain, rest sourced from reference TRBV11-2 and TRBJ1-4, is EAGVAQSPRYKIIEKRQSVAFWCNPISGHATLYWYQQILGQGPKLLIQFQNNGVVDDSQLPKDRFSAERLKGVDSTLKIQPAKLEDSAVYLCASSPGRNEKLFFGSGTQLSVL.

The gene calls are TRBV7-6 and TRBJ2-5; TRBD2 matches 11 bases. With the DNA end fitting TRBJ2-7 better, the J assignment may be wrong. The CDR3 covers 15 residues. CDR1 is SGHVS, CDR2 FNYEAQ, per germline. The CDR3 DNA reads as TGTGCCAGCAGCGCGACTAGCGGGGTCTCCTACGAGCAGTACTTC. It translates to CASSATSGVSYEQYF.

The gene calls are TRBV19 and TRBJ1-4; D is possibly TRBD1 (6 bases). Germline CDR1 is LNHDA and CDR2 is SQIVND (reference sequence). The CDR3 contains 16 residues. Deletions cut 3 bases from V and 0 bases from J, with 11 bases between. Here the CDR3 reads CASSIGQWTTNEKLFF. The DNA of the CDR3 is TGTGCCAGTAGTATTGGACAGTGGACAACTAATGAAAAACTGTTTTTT.

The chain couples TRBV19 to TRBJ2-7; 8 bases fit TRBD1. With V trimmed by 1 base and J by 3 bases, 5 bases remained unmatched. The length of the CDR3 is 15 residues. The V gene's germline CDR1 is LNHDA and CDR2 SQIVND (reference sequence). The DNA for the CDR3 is TGTGCCAGTAGTATAGCCCCGGACAGGGTCTACGAGCAGTACTTC. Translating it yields CASSIAPDRVYEQYF.

CDR3 sequence (DNA): TGTGCCAGCAGTTCCGGAGGGACGGCCGGCAATGAGCAGTTCTTC. Its protein is CASSSGGTAGNEQFF. The rearrangement joins TRBV28 to TRBJ2-1; D perhaps matches TRBD2 (6 bases). The CDR3 runs 15 residues. Trimming took 4 bases from V and 6 from J, leaving 16 bases between them. Germline V CDR1 and CDR2: MDHEN, SYDVKM. Full variable domain (rest looked up from reference TRBV28 and TRBJ2-1): DVKVTQSSRYLVKRTGEKVFLECVQDMDHENMFWYRQDPGLGLRLIYFSYDVKMKEKGDIPEGYSVSREKKERFSLILESASTNQTSMYLCASSSGGTAGNEQFFGPGTRLTVL.

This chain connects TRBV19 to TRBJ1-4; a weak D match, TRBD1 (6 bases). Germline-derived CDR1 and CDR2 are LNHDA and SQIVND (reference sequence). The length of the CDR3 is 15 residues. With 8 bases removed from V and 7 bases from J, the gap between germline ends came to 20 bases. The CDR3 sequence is CASSHAGTPREKLFF. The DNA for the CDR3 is TGTGCCAGTTCCCACGCCGGGACACCTCGTGAAAAACTGTTTTTT. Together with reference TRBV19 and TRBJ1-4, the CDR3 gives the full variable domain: DGGITQSPKYLFRKEGQNVTLSCEQNLNHDAMYWYRQDPGQGLRLIYYSQIVNDFQKGDIAEGYSVSREKKESFPLTVTSAQKNPTAFYLCASSHAGTPREKLFFGSGTQLSVL.

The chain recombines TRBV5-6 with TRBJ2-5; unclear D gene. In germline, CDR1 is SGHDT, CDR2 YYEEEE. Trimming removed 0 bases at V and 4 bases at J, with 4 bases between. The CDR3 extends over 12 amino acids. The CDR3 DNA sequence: TGTGCCAGCAGCTTGGCCATAGAGACCCAGTACTTC. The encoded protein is CASSLAIETQYF.